This record covers a single TCR beta chain. Division of CD4+ cells produced a CD45RA+ naive subset and a CD45RA-negative memory subset. The method was immunoSEQ multiplex PCR; TCRdb's version includes in-frame clones alone and lacks a portion of them. The data show a few million clones, approximately 90% seen once. This entry comes from a study of shared clonotypes between healthy human individuals. Study summary: The study used three CD4 naive, three CD4 memory, two CD8 naive and one CD8 memory plate per donor.

The CDR3 is 11 amino acids. Germline CDR1 and CDR2: SGHDT and YYEEEE. V lost 3 bases and J lost 7, with 7 bases in between. The rearrangement uses TRBV5-6 and TRBJ1-2; tentative D call: TRBD1 (5 bases). The source is a man aged 18 to 29 in good health. The sample was naive CD4+ T cells sorted from blood. Subset given: CD45RA+ positively selected. The CDR3 sequence: CASSSDSGYTF. The CDR3 DNA reads as TGTGCCAGCAGCTCCGACAGTGGCTACACCTTC.